This TCR beta chain was obtained from a study of spatial heterogeneity in lung cancer. About the research overall: Consistently, beta-chain sequences turned up in larger numbers than alpha-chain sequences did. The average appearance count of each unique TCR and UMI combination in raw reads was more than 9.5.

Individually, TCR cDNA molecules were each labelled with a unique molecular identifier. One entry per CDR3 protein results from TCRdb running MiXCR on the 5' RACE reads. The sample has 2,500 to 3,000 distinct CDR3 sequences; 6.5% to 8.5% are singletons. The time point denotes: sample taken at primary tumor resection. From tumor, nontumor lung or frozen PBMC, whole RNA was taken unsorted for sequencing. Untreated early-stage non-small cell lung cancer patients, fewer than 85 in total, were the donors. The CDR3 is 18 amino acids. The germline gives CDR1 SGHRS, CDR2 YFSETQ. Trimming cost V 2 bases and J 6 bases, with 25 bases left between them. This clonotype was observed many times. This beta chain turned up in a library designed for alpha chains; as an off-target read, its abundance says little.

The receptor comes from a male donor with early-stage non-small cell lung cancer. The chain combines TRBV5-1 with TRBJ2-3, with a possible D match to TRBD1 (6 bases). The sample in question was normal lung tissue next to the tumor, obtained at surgery. The CDR3 bases are TGCGCCAGCAGCTTTCCTTCTACTACAGGGTCACTGTTGGATACGCAGTATTTT. This codes for CASSFPSTTGSLLDTQYF.